The text below deals with one T cell receptor (beta chain). What it recognizes is unknown. Germline V CDR1 and CDR2: SGHNT, YYREEE (reference sequence). After removal of 3 bases from V and 12 bases from J, the junction contained 5 bases not matched to a gene. The CDR3 is made up of 13 amino acids. This record belongs to a study of cytomegalovirus exposure and HLA in healthy donors. The PCR employed 60 Vbeta primers together with 13 Jbeta primers. Only in-frame clones appear in the TCRdb table, and some are missing; sequencing was by immunoSEQ multiplex PCR. The table includes about 120,000 clones, approximately 80% detected once. Study-wide findings and caveats: A prior analysis recorded that most TCR beta V segments were productive about 90% or about 30% of the time.

The sequenced sample consisted of PBMCs. This rearrangement joins TRBV5-4 to TRBJ1-6, with 8 bases identical to TRBD1. This TCR was recovered from a woman aged 40 to 50 in good health and CMV-seropositive. In nucleotides, the CDR3 is TGTGCCAGCAGCTCAGCAGGACAGGGACCCCTCCACTTT. This sequence encodes CASSSAGQGPLHF.